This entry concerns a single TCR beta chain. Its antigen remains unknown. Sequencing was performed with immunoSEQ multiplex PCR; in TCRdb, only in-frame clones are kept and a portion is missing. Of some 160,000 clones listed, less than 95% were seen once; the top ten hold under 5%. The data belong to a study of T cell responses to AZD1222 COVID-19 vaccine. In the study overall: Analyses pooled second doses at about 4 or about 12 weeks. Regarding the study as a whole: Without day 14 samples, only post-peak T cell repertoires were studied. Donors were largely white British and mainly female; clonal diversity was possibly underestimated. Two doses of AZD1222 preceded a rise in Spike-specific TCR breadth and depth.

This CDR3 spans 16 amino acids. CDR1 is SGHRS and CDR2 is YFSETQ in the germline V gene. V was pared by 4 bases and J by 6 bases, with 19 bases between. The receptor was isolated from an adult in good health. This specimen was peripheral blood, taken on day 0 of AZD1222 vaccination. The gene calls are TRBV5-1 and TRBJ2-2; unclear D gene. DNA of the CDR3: TGCGCCAGCAGCCACTTATCAGATCCTCACGCCGGGGAGCTGTTTTTT. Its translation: CASSHLSDPHAGELFF.